The rows below give T cell receptor beta chains drawn from one sample of a study of beta chain features in type 1 diabetes. TCRdb's copy holds only in-frame clones and misses some; the assay was immunoSEQ multiplex PCR. Of about 650,000 clones listed, 9.5% to 15% were seen once; the top ten hold around 0.12%. Sequenced material: naive CD4+ T cells from blood. The receptors shown here come from a man under 40 with type 1 diabetes. CDR3s include the opening cysteine and the closing phenylalanine or tryptophan. The order of the fields is clone size, D gene, J gene, V gene, CDR3 protein, CDR3 DNA. D genes are given only for firm matches. Where a row states a size, it is once, few, many or the class of an expanded clone; other rows omit it.

size: -
D: TRBD1
J: TRBJ1-5
V: TRBV15
CDR3: CATSREQGSNQPQHF
DNA: TGTGCCACCAGCAGAGAACAGGGGAGCAATCAGCCCCAGCATTTT

size: -
D: -
J: TRBJ1-2
V: TRBV7-3
CDR3: CASSSASDNNYGYTF
DNA: TGTGCCAGCAGCTCCGCCTCGGATAACAACTATGGCTACACCTTC

size: -
D: -
J: TRBJ2-5
V: TRBV6-6
CDR3: CASSYSEGLGETQYF
DNA: TGTGCCAGCAGTTACTCCGAGGGGCTCGGGGAGACCCAGTACTTC

size: -
D: TRBD2
J: TRBJ2-7
V: TRBV4-2
CDR3: CASSQETSGSYEQYF
DNA: TGTGCCAGCAGCCAAGAAACTAGCGGGTCCTACGAGCAGTACTTC

size: few
D: -
J: TRBJ2-4
V: TRBV7-9
CDR3: CASSLVPNNIQYF
DNA: TGTGCCAGCAGCTTAGTTCCGAATAACATTCAGTACTTC

size: few
D: -
J: TRBJ2-7
V: TRBV5-1
CDR3: CASSLEYEQYF
DNA: TGCGCCAGCAGCTTGGAATACGAGCAGTACTTC

size: few
D: -
J: TRBJ2-4
V: TRBV4-3
CDR3: CASSQEEGLNIQYF
DNA: TGCGCCAGCAGCCAAGAGGAAGGGCTGAACATTCAGTACTTC

size: -
D: -
J: TRBJ1-5
V: TRBV2
CDR3: CASSGLWDQPQHF
DNA: TGTGCCAGCAGTGGGTTATGGGATCAGCCCCAGCATTTT

size: few
D: -
J: TRBJ2-3
V: TRBV28
CDR3: CAEGGASTDTQYF
DNA: TGTGCCGAAGGGGGGGCGAGCACAGATACGCAGTATTTT

size: -
D: -
J: TRBJ1-1
V: TRBV9
CDR3: CASSVAQTGLAFF
DNA: TGTGCCAGCAGCGTAGCCCAGACAGGCTTAGCTTTCTTT

size: few
D: -
J: TRBJ2-1
V: TRBV7-2
CDR3: CASSLDPEGSSYNEQFF
DNA: TGTGCCAGCAGCTTAGACCCCGAAGGGAGCTCCTACAATGAGCAGTTCTTC

size: few
D: TRBD1
J: TRBJ2-5
V: TRBV10-3
CDR3: CAITKDRGAETQYF
DNA: TGTGCCATCACCAAGGACAGGGGTGCGGAGACCCAGTACTTC

size: -
D: -
J: TRBJ2-1
V: TRBV6-5
CDR3: CASSRDRTEQFF
DNA: TGTGCCAGCAGCCGCGACAGGACCGAGCAGTTCTTC

size: -
D: TRBD2
J: TRBJ2-7
V: TRBV19
CDR3: CASSITSARPKQYF
DNA: TGTGCCAGTAGTATCACTAGCGCTAGACCCAAGCAGTACTTC

size: few
D: -
J: TRBJ2-5
V: TRBV9
CDR3: CASSDSTIQETQYF
DNA: TGTGCCAGCAGCGACTCGACTATCCAAGAGACCCAGTACTTC

size: -
D: TRBD1
J: TRBJ1-6
V: TRBV7-9
CDR3: CASSGAGTGGDSPLHF
DNA: TGTGCCAGCAGCGGGGCAGGGACAGGGGGCGATTCACCCCTCCACTTT

size: -
D: -
J: TRBJ2-1
V: TRBV7-2
CDR3: CASSLGAARANEQFF
DNA: TGTGCCAGCAGCTTGGGGGCTGCTCGGGCCAATGAGCAGTTCTTC

size: -
D: TRBD1
J: TRBJ1-5
V: TRBV27
CDR3: CASSLTGEQPQHF
DNA: TGTGCCAGCAGCCTGACAGGGGAGCAGCCCCAGCATTTT

size: -
D: -
J: TRBJ1-4
V: TRBV7-9
CDR3: CASSFQGWANEKLFF
DNA: TGTGCCAGCAGCTTTCAGGGTTGGGCTAATGAAAAACTGTTTTTT

size: -
D: TRBD1
J: TRBJ1-5
V: TRBV7-2
CDR3: CASTASDRDNQPQHF
DNA: TGTGCCAGCACGGCCAGCGACAGGGACAATCAGCCCCAGCATTTT

size: -
D: -
J: TRBJ2-7
V: TRBV7-9
CDR3: CASSLRLPPYEQYF
DNA: TGTGCCAGCAGCTTAAGACTCCCTCCCTACGAGCAGTACTTC

size: -
D: TRBD1
J: TRBJ1-5
V: TRBV9
CDR3: CASSLSGTVNQPQHF
DNA: TGTGCCAGCAGCTTATCCGGGACAGTCAATCAGCCCCAGCATTTT

size: few
D: TRBD1
J: TRBJ2-7
V: TRBV5-1
CDR3: CASSLAGTGGYEQYF
DNA: TGCGCCAGCAGCTTGGCCGGGACAGGGGGCTACGAGCAGTACTTC

size: few
D: TRBD1
J: TRBJ1-2
V: TRBV6-5
CDR3: CASLGQGGGYTF
DNA: TGTGCCAGTTTAGGACAGGGAGGTGGCTACACCTTC

size: few
D: TRBD1
J: TRBJ1-2
V: TRBV6-5
CDR3: CASSSVRDRVDHTF
DNA: TGTGCCAGCAGTTCCGTTCGGGACAGGGTAGACCACACCTTC

size: -
D: TRBD1
J: TRBJ1-6
V: TRBV2
CDR3: CASSLRQGPLHF
DNA: TGTGCCAGCAGTCTCCGACAGGGTCCCCTCCACTTT

size: -
D: TRBD1
J: TRBJ2-7
V: TRBV5-4
CDR3: CASSPGQPYEQYF
DNA: TGTGCCAGCAGCCCGGGACAGCCCTACGAGCAGTACTTC

size: -
D: TRBD1
J: TRBJ1-3
V: TRBV19
CDR3: CASSAGQGPTYLNTIYF
DNA: TGTGCCAGTAGTGCCGGACAGGGGCCGACCTATCTAAACACCATATATTTT

size: -
D: -
J: TRBJ2-3
V: TRBV5-4
CDR3: CASSSGAATDTQYF
DNA: TGTGCCAGCAGCTCCGGGGCGGCCACAGATACGCAGTATTTT